The rows below give T cell receptor beta chains drawn from one sample of a study of T-cell memory formation after mild COVID-19. TCRdb called the 5' RACE reads again in MiXCR, with one record for every CDR3 protein. The data hold some 100,000 distinct CDR3 sequences, with 11% observed a single time. Sample: PBMCs or a T cell subset sorted from them (not recorded which). These receptors came from a man between 18 and 35 years old who had mild COVID-19 (a few samples of this study predate the infection). Cell type and time point are not known. The CDR3 runs from the conserved cysteine through the conserved F or W. The order of the fields is clone size, D gene, V gene, J gene, CDR3 protein, CDR3 DNA. A D gene is named only where the DNA matches it firmly. Not all rows give a size; the values are once, few, many and, for expanded clones, a class.

clone_size: NA
d_call: NA
v_call: TRBV4-3
j_call: TRBJ2-5
cdr3_aa: CASSRGTSETQYF
cdr3_nt: TGCGCCAGCAGCCGGGGTACTTCGGAGACCCAGTACTTC

clone_size: NA
d_call: NA
v_call: TRBV11-2
j_call: TRBJ2-7
cdr3_aa: CASSPGIFEQYF
cdr3_nt: TGTGCCAGCAGCCCCGGGATTTTCGAGCAGTACTTC

clone_size: few
d_call: TRBD1
v_call: TRBV4-3
j_call: TRBJ2-7
cdr3_aa: CASSPSGTGIGQYF
cdr3_nt: TGCGCCAGCAGCCCGTCGGGGACAGGGATCGGGCAGTACTTC

clone_size: NA
d_call: NA
v_call: TRBV27
j_call: TRBJ1-5
cdr3_aa: CASSLGQANQPQHF
cdr3_nt: TGTGCCAGCAGTTTAGGTCAGGCTAATCAGCCCCAGCATTTT

clone_size: many
d_call: NA
v_call: TRBV7-8
j_call: TRBJ2-7
cdr3_aa: CASSWAGEAQYF
cdr3_nt: TGTGCCAGCAGCTGGGCAGGGGAAGCGCAGTACTTC

clone_size: NA
d_call: NA
v_call: TRBV6-6
j_call: TRBJ1-3
cdr3_aa: CASSASGSGNTIYF
cdr3_nt: TGTGCCAGCAGCGCCTCGGGCTCTGGAAACACCATATATTTT

clone_size: many
d_call: TRBD1
v_call: TRBV12-3/TRBV12-4
j_call: TRBJ2-7
cdr3_aa: CASSTGTGFYEQYF
cdr3_nt: TGTGCCAGCAGCACCGGGACAGGTTTTTACGAGCAGTACTTC

clone_size: NA
d_call: NA
v_call: TRBV6-5
j_call: TRBJ1-2
cdr3_aa: CATTKGPNYGYTF
cdr3_nt: TGTGCCACGACCAAGGGCCCTAACTATGGCTACACCTTC

clone_size: NA
d_call: NA
v_call: TRBV6-5
j_call: TRBJ1-3
cdr3_aa: CASSYGTSSGNTIYF
cdr3_nt: TGTGCCAGCAGTTACGGGACAAGCTCTGGAAACACCATATATTTT

clone_size: NA
d_call: TRBD1
v_call: TRBV7-3
j_call: TRBJ1-6
cdr3_aa: CASSLGTVNSPLHF
cdr3_nt: TGTGCCAGCAGCCTGGGGACAGTTAATTCACCCCTCCACTTT

clone_size: few
d_call: TRBD2
v_call: TRBV19
j_call: TRBJ2-3
cdr3_aa: CASSLAGGAATQYF
cdr3_nt: TGTGCCAGTAGCTTAGCGGGGGGAGCCGCTACGCAGTATTTT

clone_size: NA
d_call: TRBD2
v_call: TRBV29-1
j_call: TRBJ2-5
cdr3_aa: CSVVQRGQPRETQYF
cdr3_nt: TGCAGCGTTGTTCAGCGGGGTCAGCCCCGGGAGACCCAGTACTTC

clone_size: medium-sized
d_call: NA
v_call: TRBV7-2
j_call: TRBJ1-1
cdr3_aa: CASSISSTEAFF
cdr3_nt: TGTGCCAGCAGCATAAGTTCCACTGAAGCTTTCTTT

clone_size: few
d_call: TRBD1
v_call: TRBV4-1
j_call: TRBJ1-1
cdr3_aa: CASSPGQGDLGTEAFF
cdr3_nt: TGCGCCAGCAGCCCGGGACAGGGGGATTTGGGCACTGAAGCTTTCTTT

clone_size: few
d_call: NA
v_call: TRBV7-6
j_call: TRBJ2-1
cdr3_aa: CASSEGVTSYNEQFF
cdr3_nt: TGTGCCAGCAGTGAGGGGGTTACCTCCTACAATGAGCAGTTCTTC

clone_size: NA
d_call: NA
v_call: TRBV20-1
j_call: TRBJ2-3
cdr3_aa: CSAQGGTDTQYF
cdr3_nt: TGCAGTGCGCAGGGTGGCACAGATACGCAGTATTTT

clone_size: few
d_call: NA
v_call: TRBV5-5
j_call: TRBJ1-1
cdr3_aa: CASSSGTGMNTEAFF
cdr3_nt: TGTGCCAGCAGCTCAGGGACTGGTATGAACACTGAAGCTTTCTTT

clone_size: few
d_call: NA
v_call: TRBV7-2
j_call: TRBJ1-6
cdr3_aa: CASSTSSYNSPLHF
cdr3_nt: TGTGCCAGCAGCACAAGCTCCTATAATTCACCCCTCCACTTT

clone_size: NA
d_call: NA
v_call: TRBV30
j_call: TRBJ1-3
cdr3_aa: CAWSVRFGSGNTIYF
cdr3_nt: NA

clone_size: NA
d_call: TRBD1
v_call: TRBV14
j_call: TRBJ1-1
cdr3_aa: CASSPDRVRGNTEAFF
cdr3_nt: TGTGCCAGCAGCCCTGACAGGGTACGGGGGAACACTGAAGCTTTCTTT

clone_size: few
d_call: NA
v_call: TRBV4-3
j_call: TRBJ1-2
cdr3_aa: CASSQDWASLHYGYTF
cdr3_nt: TGCGCCAGCAGCCAAGATTGGGCCAGTTTGCACTATGGCTACACCTTC

clone_size: few
d_call: NA
v_call: TRBV20-1
j_call: TRBJ2-1
cdr3_aa: CSARGERHNEQFF
cdr3_nt: TGCAGTGCCAGGGGGGAGCGCCACAATGAGCAGTTCTTC

clone_size: few
d_call: TRBD2
v_call: TRBV13
j_call: TRBJ2-5
cdr3_aa: CASSPIGLAGETQYF
cdr3_nt: TGTGCCAGCAGCCCGATCGGACTAGCCGGAGAGACCCAGTACTTC

clone_size: many
d_call: TRBD1
v_call: TRBV12-3/TRBV12-4
j_call: TRBJ1-2
cdr3_aa: CASGLRDRTYLAYGYTF
cdr3_nt: TGTGCCAGCGGACTACGGGACAGGACCTACTTGGCCTATGGCTACACCTTC

clone_size: NA
d_call: NA
v_call: TRBV9
j_call: TRBJ2-1
cdr3_aa: CASSSPATDYNEQFF
cdr3_nt: TGTGCCAGCAGCTCCCCGGCGACAGATTACAATGAGCAGTTCTTC

clone_size: many
d_call: TRBD1
v_call: TRBV11-1
j_call: TRBJ2-5
cdr3_aa: CASSPPDRGQETQYF
cdr3_nt: TGTGCCAGCAGCCCGCCGGACAGGGGGCAAGAGACCCAGTACTTC

clone_size: NA
d_call: TRBD1
v_call: TRBV7-3
j_call: TRBJ2-1
cdr3_aa: CASSLGLKGAGNEQFF
cdr3_nt: TGTGCCAGCAGCTTGGGCCTCAAGGGGGCGGGCAATGAGCAGTTCTTC

clone_size: few
d_call: NA
v_call: TRBV4-3
j_call: TRBJ2-7
cdr3_aa: CASSQDLKIAGRFYEQYF
cdr3_nt: TGCGCCAGCAGCCAAGACCTGAAGATCGCCGGTCGATTCTACGAGCAGTACTTC

clone_size: many
d_call: TRBD1
v_call: TRBV7-6
j_call: TRBJ2-3
cdr3_aa: CASSLWDRTPDTQYF
cdr3_nt: TGTGCCAGCAGCTTGTGGGACAGGACCCCAGATACGCAGTATTTT

clone_size: many
d_call: TRBD1
v_call: TRBV15
j_call: TRBJ2-3
cdr3_aa: CATSRLQGRTQYF
cdr3_nt: TGTGCCACCAGCAGATTACAGGGGAGAACGCAGTATTTT

clone_size: few
d_call: TRBD1
v_call: TRBV6-2/TRBV6-3
j_call: TRBJ2-3
cdr3_aa: CASSWGQGLDTQYF
cdr3_nt: TGTGCCAGCAGTTGGGGACAGGGATTAGATACGCAGTATTTT

clone_size: NA
d_call: NA
v_call: TRBV7-9
j_call: TRBJ1-4
cdr3_aa: CASSPPAGRSNEKLFF
cdr3_nt: TGTGCCAGCAGCCCCCCAGCGGGAAGGAGTAATGAAAAACTGTTTTTT

clone_size: NA
d_call: NA
v_call: TRBV12-3/TRBV12-4
j_call: TRBJ2-5
cdr3_aa: CASISDREGETQYF
cdr3_nt: TGTGCCAGCATCTCAGACCGGGAAGGAGAGACCCAGTACTTC

clone_size: NA
d_call: TRBD2
v_call: TRBV6-5
j_call: TRBJ2-7
cdr3_aa: CASSRLSSGGSYEQYF
cdr3_nt: TGTGCCAGCAGTCGTCTTTCTAGCGGGGGATCCTACGAGCAGTACTTC

clone_size: NA
d_call: NA
v_call: TRBV3-1
j_call: TRBJ2-2
cdr3_aa: CASSPGANTGELFF
cdr3_nt: TGTGCCAGCAGCCCCGGGGCGAACACCGGGGAGCTGTTTTTT

clone_size: NA
d_call: TRBD1
v_call: TRBV7-2
j_call: TRBJ2-5
cdr3_aa: CASSPTTGGPEETQYF
cdr3_nt: TGTGCCAGCAGCCCGACAACAGGGGGCCCCGAAGAGACCCAGTACTTC

clone_size: few
d_call: TRBD2
v_call: TRBV11-3
j_call: TRBJ2-5
cdr3_aa: CASSRGSAGGQETQYF
cdr3_nt: TGTGCCAGCAGTCGCGGATCGGCGGGGGGGCAAGAGACCCAGTACTTC

clone_size: NA
d_call: NA
v_call: TRBV7-9
j_call: TRBJ2-1
cdr3_aa: CASIPWQGNNEQFF
cdr3_nt: TGTGCCAGCATACCTTGGCAGGGTAACAATGAGCAGTTCTTC

clone_size: NA
d_call: NA
v_call: TRBV7-9
j_call: TRBJ1-6
cdr3_aa: CASTDGGWYNSPLHF
cdr3_nt: TGTGCCAGCACCGACGGGGGGTGGTATAATTCACCCCTCCACTTT

clone_size: NA
d_call: TRBD2
v_call: TRBV7-9
j_call: TRBJ2-3
cdr3_aa: CASSFTPSGGWDTQYF
cdr3_nt: TGTGCCAGCAGCTTTACACCTAGCGGGGGTTGGGATACGCAGTATTTT

clone_size: many
d_call: TRBD1
v_call: TRBV7-9
j_call: TRBJ1-2
cdr3_aa: CASSFGTGVYTF
cdr3_nt: TGTGCCAGCAGCTTCGGGACAGGGGTCTACACCTTC

clone_size: NA
d_call: NA
v_call: TRBV15
j_call: TRBJ1-1
cdr3_aa: CATSRDLTFGALNTEAFF
cdr3_nt: TGTGCCACCAGCAGAGATCTGACATTCGGGGCCCTGAACACTGAAGCTTTCTTT

clone_size: few
d_call: NA
v_call: TRBV6-2/TRBV6-3
j_call: TRBJ1-5
cdr3_aa: CASTRLQPQHF
cdr3_nt: TGTGCCAGCACCAGGCTACAGCCCCAGCATTTT

clone_size: NA
d_call: TRBD2
v_call: TRBV6-5
j_call: TRBJ2-3
cdr3_aa: CASSESGVRTDTQYF
cdr3_nt: TGTGCCAGCAGTGAAAGCGGGGTGAGGACAGATACGCAGTATTTT

clone_size: NA
d_call: NA
v_call: TRBV29-1
j_call: TRBJ2-7
cdr3_aa: CSVVVPGSYEQYF
cdr3_nt: TGCAGCGTTGTGGTCCCGGGCTCCTACGAGCAGTACTTC

clone_size: few
d_call: NA
v_call: TRBV4-1
j_call: TRBJ1-6
cdr3_aa: CASSQVRVAAAPLHF
cdr3_nt: TGCGCCAGCAGCCAAGTTAGGGTGGCAGCTGCACCCCTCCACTTT

clone_size: NA
d_call: TRBD1
v_call: TRBV12-3/TRBV12-4
j_call: TRBJ1-5
cdr3_aa: CASSSDRESSNQPQHF
cdr3_nt: TGTGCCAGCAGTTCGGACAGGGAGTCGAGCAATCAGCCCCAGCATTTT

clone_size: NA
d_call: TRBD1
v_call: TRBV4-1
j_call: TRBJ2-3
cdr3_aa: CASSPTGGGTGYTDTQYF
cdr3_nt: TGCGCCAGCAGCCCAACAGGGGGCGGGACAGGTTACACAGATACGCAGTATTTT

clone_size: few
d_call: TRBD1
v_call: TRBV7-9
j_call: TRBJ1-1
cdr3_aa: CASSPPGQSFPEAFF
cdr3_nt: TGTGCCAGCAGCCCCCCGGGACAGTCTTTCCCTGAAGCTTTCTTT

clone_size: many
d_call: TRBD2
v_call: TRBV4-1
j_call: TRBJ2-1
cdr3_aa: CASSQELAEYNEQFF
cdr3_nt: TGCGCCAGCAGCCAAGAACTAGCGGAGTACAATGAGCAGTTCTTC

clone_size: few
d_call: NA
v_call: TRBV7-8
j_call: TRBJ2-7
cdr3_aa: CASSSRPFYEQYF
cdr3_nt: TGTGCCAGCAGCTCGAGGCCGTTTTACGAGCAGTACTTC

clone_size: few
d_call: NA
v_call: TRBV6-6
j_call: TRBJ2-3
cdr3_aa: CASSYPGGMGAQYF
cdr3_nt: TGTGCCAGCAGTTACCCCGGGGGAATGGGCGCGCAGTATTTT

clone_size: many
d_call: TRBD1
v_call: TRBV4-1
j_call: TRBJ2-1
cdr3_aa: CASSQDLLTGGNNEQFF
cdr3_nt: TGCGCCAGCAGCCAAGATCTTCTAACAGGGGGTAACAATGAGCAGTTCTTC

clone_size: NA
d_call: NA
v_call: TRBV7-9
j_call: TRBJ1-1
cdr3_aa: CASSFGGRRTEAFF
cdr3_nt: TGTGCCAGCAGCTTCGGGGGGCGAAGGACTGAAGCTTTCTTT

clone_size: NA
d_call: NA
v_call: TRBV3-1
j_call: TRBJ2-6
cdr3_aa: CASSQAGSGANVLTF
cdr3_nt: TGTGCCAGCAGCCAAGCAGGCTCTGGGGCCAACGTCCTGACTTTC